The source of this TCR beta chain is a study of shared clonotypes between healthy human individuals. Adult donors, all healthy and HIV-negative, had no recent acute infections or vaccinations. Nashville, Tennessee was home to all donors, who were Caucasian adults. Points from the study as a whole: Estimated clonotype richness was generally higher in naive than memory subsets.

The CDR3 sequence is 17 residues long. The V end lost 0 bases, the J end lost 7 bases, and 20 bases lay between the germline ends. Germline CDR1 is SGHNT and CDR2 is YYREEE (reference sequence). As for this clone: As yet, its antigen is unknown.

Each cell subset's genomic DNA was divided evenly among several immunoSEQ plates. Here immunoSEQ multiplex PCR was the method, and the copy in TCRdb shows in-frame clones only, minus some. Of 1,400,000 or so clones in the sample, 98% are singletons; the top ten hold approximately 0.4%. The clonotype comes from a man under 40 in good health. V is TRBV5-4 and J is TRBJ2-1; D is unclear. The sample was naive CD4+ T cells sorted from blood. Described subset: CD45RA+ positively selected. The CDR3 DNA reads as TGTGCCAGCAGCTTGGTTATGGCAACAATGCTCGCGAATGAGCAGTTCTTC. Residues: CASSLVMATMLANEQFF.